Each of the 30 T cell receptor beta chains below was sequenced from the same sample in a study of blood T cell repertoires in COVID-19. Clones were sequenced by immunoSEQ multiplex PCR, and TCRdb holds only the in-frame ones, with some missing. The data show roughly 380,000 clones, around 89% seen once. What was sequenced was peripheral blood. The receptor set was obtained from a woman in her 40s with COVID-19, enrolled during active disease.

V and J are TRBV7-2 and TRBJ1-2; no reliable D call. Trimming pared 2 bases from V and 7 bases from J, leaving 17 bases between. Germline lookup yields CDR1 SGHTA and CDR2 FQGNSA. The CDR3 contains 15 residues. The CDR3 sequence: CASSLNYQVLGGYTF. The CDR3 DNA sequence: TGTGCCAGCAGCTTAAATTATCAGGTTCTCGGTGGCTACACCTTC.

In this sample, this clone turned up a few times. J is TRBJ1-2 and V is TRBV5-8; a weak D match, TRBD1 (6 bases). The CDR3 loop spans 16 amino acids. Germline-derived CDR1 and CDR2 are SGHTS and YDEGEE. V was pared by 4 bases and J by 3 bases, with 19 bases between. CDR3 coding DNA: TGTGCCAGCAGCCCGGGCGGCACAGGGTGGGACTATGGCTACACCTTC. This codes for CASSPGGTGWDYGYTF.

The J gene is TRBJ2-1, the V gene TRBV28; no reliable D call. The germline V gene has CDR1 MDHEN and CDR2 SYDVKM. This CDR3 has 14 amino acids. V shed 1 base and J shed 10 bases, with 14 bases lying between them. This chain's CDR3 is CASSLYGLPPEQFF. The CDR3 bases are TGTGCCAGCAGTTTATATGGCCTCCCCCCGGAGCAGTTCTTC.

The rearrangement uses TRBV5-6 and TRBJ2-2; 7 nucleotides line up with TRBD2. V lost 7 bases and J lost 7; bases outside the gene matches: 4. The CDR3 length is 12 residues. Per the germline V gene, CDR1 is SGHDT and CDR2 is YYEEEE. The CDR3: CASGTGGGELFF. CDR3 DNA: TGTGCCAGCGGTACGGGGGGCGGGGAGCTGTTTTTT.

The chain combines TRBV30 with TRBJ1-1; D unclear. Germline-derived CDR1 and CDR2 are GTSNPN and SVGIG (reference sequence). V was shortened by 8 bases and J by 4 bases, with 20 bases between the two germline ends. This CDR3 has 14 residues. The CDR3 is CARTPPAPVTEAFF. The CDR3 region has the DNA TGTGCCCGGACCCCCCCTGCCCCAGTCACTGAAGCTTTCTTT. Complete variable domain (other parts from reference TRBV30 and TRBJ1-1): SQTIHQWPATLVQPVGSPLSLECTVEGTSNPNLYWYRQAAGRGLQLLFYSVGIGQISSEVPQNLSASRPQDRQFILSSKKLLLSDSGFYLCARTPPAPVTEAFFGQGTRLTVV.

Only a few counts were recorded for this clone. The chain carries TRBV12-3 or TRBV12-4 and TRBJ1-6; no clear D. Deletions cut 3 bases from V and 7 bases from J, with 4 bases between. This CDR3 has 12 amino acids. CDR3 sequence (DNA): TGTGCCAGCAGTTTTCAGAATTCACCCCTCCACTTT. Its translation is CASSFQNSPLHF.

This clone appeared once. The V call is TRBV10-3, the J call TRBJ1-1; D remains unclear. The length of the CDR3 is 12 residues. Trimming pared 10 bases from V and 5 bases from J, leaving 14 bases between. Germline CDR1 and CDR2: ENHRY and SYGVKD. The CDR3 DNA follows: TGTGCCACACGCTTCGAGGAGACTGAAGCTTTCTTT. Amino acids: CATRFEETEAFF.

The rearrangement joins TRBV28 to TRBJ2-7; 8 bases fit TRBD2. Germline values: CDR1 MDHEN, CDR2 SYDVKM. This CDR3 has 15 amino acids. Trimming at V came to 6 bases and at J to 0 bases, leaving 7 bases not matched to a gene. The CDR3 loop reads CASRSGGPSSYEQYF. CDR3 bases: TGTGCCAGCAGGTCGGGAGGGCCGAGCTCCTACGAGCAGTACTTC. The whole variable domain, remainder taken from reference TRBV28 and TRBJ2-7, is DVKVTQSSRYLVKRTGEKVFLECVQDMDHENMFWYRQDPGLGLRLIYFSYDVKMKEKGDIPEGYSVSREKKERFSLILESASTNQTSMYLCASRSGGPSSYEQYFGPGTRLTVT.

The rearrangement joins TRBV6-5 to TRBJ1-5; possibly TRBD1 for D (6 bases). The germline CDR1 and CDR2 sequences are MNHEY and SVGAGI. Trimming removed 6 bases from V and 4 bases from J, with 10 bases in between. The CDR3 spans 13 residues. As DNA, the CDR3 is TGTGCCAGCAGGGACAGCCAAAATCAGCCCCAGCATTTT. Translated: CASRDSQNQPQHF.

The V and J genes are TRBV27 and TRBJ1-6; TRBD1 matches 8 bases. There are 16 residues in the CDR3. CDR1 MNHEY and CDR2 SMNVEV come from the germline V gene (reference sequence). The V and J ends lost 2 bases and 6 bases, in that order; junction bases with no gene match: 6. CDR3 residues: CASSLRTGMANSPLHF. The DNA of the CDR3 is TGTGCCAGCAGTTTAAGGACAGGGATGGCTAATTCACCCCTCCACTTT.

This clone occurred once. The gene calls are TRBV6-6 and TRBJ2-4; D ambiguous. Germline V gene data show CDR1 as MNHNY and CDR2 as SVGAGI (reference sequence). The CDR3 spans 14 residues. Trimming cost V 6 bases and J 4 bases, with 13 bases left between them. CDR3 in amino acids: CASSLRSAKNIQYF. As DNA, the CDR3 is TGTGCCAGCAGCCTTCGGTCTGCGAAAAACATTCAGTACTTC.

The genes are TRBV27 and TRBJ1-1, with D possibly being TRBD1 (6 bases). The V end lost 7 bases, the J end lost 4 bases, and 19 bases lay between the germline ends. CDR3 length: 15 amino acids. Germline V gene data show CDR1 as MNHEY and CDR2 as SMNVEV (reference sequence). The CDR3 loop reads CASTVGRGGRTEAFF. For the CDR3, the DNA is TGTGCCAGCACCGTTGGGAGGGGGGGACGCACTGAAGCTTTCTTT.

The chain uses TRBV10-3 and TRBJ1-2; TRBD1 might be the D (5 bases). This CDR3 is 13 amino acids long. The germline gives CDR1 ENHRY, CDR2 SYGVKD. Trimming took 4 bases from V and 4 from J, leaving 10 bases between them. The CDR3, as DNA: TGTGCCATCAGTGCGCCAGGGCTCTATGGCTACACCTTC. This translates into CAISAPGLYGYTF.

The chain couples TRBV12-3 or TRBV12-4 to TRBJ1-2; 8 nucleotides match TRBD1. J gave up 4 bases and V 6 bases, and 4 bases lay outside the gene matches. The CDR3 extends over 13 amino acids. CDR3 in amino acids: CASSLGTGYGYTF. The DNA of the CDR3 is TGTGCCAGCAGCCTTGGGACAGGCTATGGCTACACCTTC.

The J gene is TRBJ1-1, the V gene TRBV5-1; D may be TRBD1 (5 bases). The CDR3 is 13 amino acids. Trimming stripped 0 bases from V and 10 bases from J, with 13 bases between. The V gene's germline CDR1 is SGHRS and CDR2 YFSETQ. CDR3 sequence reads: CASSLVDGRGAFF. The CDR3 DNA follows: TGCGCCAGCAGCTTGGTCGACGGTAGGGGAGCTTTCTTT. Full variable domain (remainder filled in from reference TRBV5-1 and TRBJ1-1): KAGVTQTPRYLIKTRGQQVTLSCSPISGHRSVSWYQQTPGQGLQFLFEYFSETQRNKGNFPGRFSGRQFSNSRSEMNVSTLELGDSALYLCASSLVDGRGAFFGQGTRLTVV.

The V and J genes are TRBV7-6 and TRBJ2-6, with D unresolved. The CDR3 covers 15 residues. The V end lost 5 bases, the J end lost 2 bases, and 10 bases lay between the germline ends. The germline CDR1 and CDR2 sequences are SGHVS and FNYEAQ. CDR3 in DNA: TGTGCCAGCAGCCCTTTCAGTGCTGGGGCCAACGTCCTGACTTTC. This codes for CASSPFSAGANVLTF. Filled out from reference TRBV7-6 and TRBJ2-6, the complete variable domain reads GAGVSQSPRYKVTKRGQDVALRCDPISGHVSLYWYRQALGQGPEFLTYFNYEAQQDKSGLPNDRFSAERPEGSISTLTIQRTEQRDSAMYRCASSPFSAGANVLTFGAGSRLTVL.

The genes are TRBV5-6 and TRBJ2-3, with a possible D match to TRBD1 (6 bases). Trimming removed 4 bases at V and 2 bases at J, with 8 bases between. CDR3 length: 13 residues. The germline V gene encodes CDR1 SGHDT and CDR2 YYEEEE. CDR3 sequence reads: CASSRDNTDTQYF. In DNA form, the CDR3 reads TGTGCCAGCAGCCGGGACAACACAGATACGCAGTATTTT.

The CDR3 DNA sequence: TGTGCCAGCCGGGGGAGCGGGAGCTACAATGAGCAGTTCTTC. This gives the protein CASRGSGSYNEQFF. This chain connects TRBV6-4 to TRBJ2-1, with 8 bases aligning to TRBD2. CDR3 length: 14 amino acids. V trimming: 8 bases; J trimming: 3 bases; junction bases outside the gene matches: 6. The germline V gene encodes CDR1 MRHNA and CDR2 SNTAGT.

The chain employs TRBV27 and TRBJ1-1; possibly TRBD1 for D (6 bases). Trimming pared 5 bases from V and 1 base from J, leaving 14 bases between. CDR1 and CDR2 (germline): MNHEY, SMNVEV (reference sequence). This CDR3 contains 15 residues. CDR3 amino acids: CASSLDRLGNTEAFF. The DNA for the CDR3 is TGTGCCAGCAGTCTTGACAGGCTGGGGAACACTGAAGCTTTCTTT.

This sequence joins TRBV19 and TRBJ1-2, with D tentatively TRBD1 (5 bases). Deletions cut 3 bases from V and 2 bases from J, with 13 bases between. The CDR3 is 15 residues long. Germline lookup yields CDR1 LNHDA and CDR2 SQIVND (reference sequence). The CDR3 protein is CASSIYPGLNYGYTF. CDR3 coding DNA: TGTGCCAGTAGTATCTACCCGGGACTGAACTATGGCTACACCTTC.

The table lists this clone with a few counts. The chain has TRBV28 and TRBJ1-4; 7 positions agree with TRBD1. V dropped 4 bases and J dropped 10; count of bases not matched to a gene: 15. Germline V gives CDR1 MDHEN, CDR2 SYDVKM. The CDR3 has 16 residues. CDR3 region: CASSSTRQGTRRKLFF. DNA of the CDR3: TGTGCCAGCAGTTCGACCCGACAGGGCACTCGGAGAAAACTGTTTTTT.

The chain is built from TRBV7-2 and TRBJ2-4, with D maybe TRBD1 (5 bases). The germline gives CDR1 SGHTA, CDR2 FQGNSA. V lost 1 base and J lost 3, with 10 bases in between. This CDR3 contains 15 residues. This chain's CDR3 is CASSLEGVGKNIQYF. For the CDR3, the DNA is TGTGCCAGCAGCTTAGAAGGGGTGGGCAAAAACATTCAGTACTTC.

V and J are TRBV10-3 and TRBJ1-5, with TRBD1 identical over 9 bases. The germline CDR1 and CDR2 sequences are ENHRY and SYGVKD. This CDR3 is 15 amino acids long. V lost 4 bases to trimming and J lost 6 bases; unmatched junction nucleotides: 7. DNA for the CDR3: TGTGCCATCAGTGGGGGACAGGGCCTGGGTCAGCCCCAGCATTTT. It yields the protein CAISGGQGLGQPQHF.

J is TRBJ2-7 and V is TRBV30; D perhaps matches TRBD1 (7 bases). CDR1 is GTSNPN and CDR2 is SVGIG in the germline V gene (reference sequence). V dropped 2 bases and J dropped 5 bases, with 19 bases sitting between them. CDR3 size: 15 residues. The CDR3 is CAWSLGGGEIHEQYF. The CDR3 bases are TGTGCCTGGAGTCTAGGAGGGGGCGAAATCCACGAGCAGTACTTC. Combining the CDR3 with reference TRBV30 and TRBJ2-7 gives the whole variable domain SQTIHQWPATLVQPVGSPLSLECTVEGTSNPNLYWYRQAAGRGLQLLFYSVGIGQISSEVPQNLSASRPQDRQFILSSKKLLLSDSGFYLCAWSLGGGEIHEQYFGPGTRLTVT.

This clone was recorded many times. The rearrangement uses TRBV24-1 and TRBJ1-5, with D possibly being TRBD1 (6 bases). Between the trimmed V and J ends, which lost 4 bases and 6 bases, there was a span of 12 bases. The CDR3 is made up of 14 amino acids. CDR1 and CDR2 (germline): KGHDR, SFDVKD. CDR3 DNA sequence: TGTGCCACCAGTGAGCCAGGGGAGAGTCAGCCCCAGCATTTT. Amino acids: CATSEPGESQPQHF.

The gene calls are TRBV3-1 (or the pseudogene TRBV3-2) and TRBJ1-6, with 9 bases matching TRBD1. This CDR3 contains 15 residues. V lost 4 bases to trimming and J lost 9 bases; unmatched junction nucleotides: 7. Germline V gene sequence: CDR1 LGHDT, CDR2 YNNKEL (reference sequence). The CDR3 protein is CASSPMDRGSSPLHF. Here the CDR3 DNA reads TGTGCCAGCAGCCCTATGGACAGGGGTAGTTCACCCCTCCACTTT.

V and J are TRBV4-3 and TRBJ1-5; perhaps TRBD1 as D (6 bases). V lost 3 bases and J lost 4, with 13 bases in between. The CDR3 is 15 residues long. CDR1 is LGHNA and CDR2 is YSLEER in the germline V gene. The CDR3 loop reads CASSHDGTPNQPQHF. The DNA of the CDR3 is TGCGCCAGCAGCCACGACGGGACACCAAATCAGCCCCAGCATTTT.

With regard to this clone: Additional DNA sequences in this sample encode the identical CDR3. The rearrangement uses TRBV4-3 and TRBJ1-5; weak D call: TRBD1 (5 bases). Germline-derived CDR1 and CDR2 are LGHNA and YSLEER. V was cut by 3 bases and J by 0 bases, with 6 bases left in between. CDR3 length: 14 residues. The CDR3 DNA follows: TGCGCCAGCAGCCAGGACAATAGCAATCAGCCCCAGCATTTT. This codes for CASSQDNSNQPQHF.

J is TRBJ1-2 and V is TRBV9; 8 nucleotides match TRBD1. Germline V gene data show CDR1 as SGDLS and CDR2 as YYNGEE. The CDR3 extends over 16 amino acids. V lost 3 bases, J lost 2 bases, and 9 bases stayed unmatched. The CDR3 spells CASSADRQGMNYGYTF. As DNA, the CDR3 is TGTGCCAGCAGCGCGGATCGACAGGGGATGAACTATGGCTACACCTTC.

This CDR3 reads CASSLDAGGRTEAFF. The CDR3 DNA reads as TGTGCCAGCAGCTTGGATGCAGGGGGCAGGACTGAAGCTTTCTTT. The rearrangement uses TRBV5-4 and TRBJ1-1; 8 bases match TRBD1. The V gene end was trimmed by 0 bases and the J gene end by 5 bases; junction bases not matched to a gene: 6. CDR1 and CDR2 (germline): SGHNT, YYREEE (reference sequence). This CDR3 spans 15 amino acids.